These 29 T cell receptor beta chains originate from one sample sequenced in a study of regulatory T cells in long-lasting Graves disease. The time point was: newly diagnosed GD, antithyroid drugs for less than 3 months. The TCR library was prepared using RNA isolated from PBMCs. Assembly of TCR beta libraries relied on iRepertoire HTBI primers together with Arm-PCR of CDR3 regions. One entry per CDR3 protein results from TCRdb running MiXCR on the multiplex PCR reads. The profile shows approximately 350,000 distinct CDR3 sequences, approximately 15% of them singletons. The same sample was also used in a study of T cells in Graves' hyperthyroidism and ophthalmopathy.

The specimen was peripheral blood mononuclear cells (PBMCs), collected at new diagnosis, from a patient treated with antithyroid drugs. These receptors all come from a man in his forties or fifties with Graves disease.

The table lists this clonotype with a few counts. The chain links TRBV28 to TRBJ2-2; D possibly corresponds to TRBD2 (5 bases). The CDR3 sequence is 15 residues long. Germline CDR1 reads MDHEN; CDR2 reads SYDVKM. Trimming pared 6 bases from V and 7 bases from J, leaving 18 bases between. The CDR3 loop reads CASSPRVGSGGELFF. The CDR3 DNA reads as TGTGCCAGCAGCCCCCGTGTTGGGAGTGGCGGGGAGCTGTTTTTT.

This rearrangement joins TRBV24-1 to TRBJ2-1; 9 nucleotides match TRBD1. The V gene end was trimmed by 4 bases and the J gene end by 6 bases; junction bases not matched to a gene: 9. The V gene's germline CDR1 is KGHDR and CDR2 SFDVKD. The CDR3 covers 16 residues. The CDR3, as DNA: TGTGCCACCAGTGACCGGACAGGGGATATCTGCAATGAGCAGTTCTTC. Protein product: CATSDRTGDICNEQFF.

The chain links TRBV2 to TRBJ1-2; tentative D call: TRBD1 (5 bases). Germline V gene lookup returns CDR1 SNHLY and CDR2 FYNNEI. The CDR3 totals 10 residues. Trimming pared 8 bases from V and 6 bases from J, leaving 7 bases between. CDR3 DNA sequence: TGTGCCAGCGTCAGGGATGGCTACACCTTC. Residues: CASVRDGYTF. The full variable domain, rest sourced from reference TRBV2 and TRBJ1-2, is EPEVTQTPSHQVTQMGQEVILRCVPISNHLYFYWYRQILGQKVEFLVSFYNNEISEKSEIFDDQFSVERPDGSNFTLKIRSTKLEDSAMYFCASVRDGYTFGSGTRLTVV.

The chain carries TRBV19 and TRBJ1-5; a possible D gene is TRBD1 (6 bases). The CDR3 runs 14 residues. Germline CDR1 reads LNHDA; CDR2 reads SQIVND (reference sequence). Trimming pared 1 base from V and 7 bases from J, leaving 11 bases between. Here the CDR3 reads CASSIVGGGQPQHF. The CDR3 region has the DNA TGTGCCAGTAGTATAGTTGGGGGGGGCCAGCCCCAGCATTTT.

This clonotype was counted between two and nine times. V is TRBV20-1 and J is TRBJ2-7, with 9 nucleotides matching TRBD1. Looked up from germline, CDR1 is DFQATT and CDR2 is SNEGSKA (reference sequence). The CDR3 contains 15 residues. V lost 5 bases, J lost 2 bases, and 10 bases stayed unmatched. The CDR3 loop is CSAYAAGQGTYEQYF. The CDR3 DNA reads TGCAGTGCTTACGCAGCGGGACAGGGCACCTACGAGCAGTACTTC.

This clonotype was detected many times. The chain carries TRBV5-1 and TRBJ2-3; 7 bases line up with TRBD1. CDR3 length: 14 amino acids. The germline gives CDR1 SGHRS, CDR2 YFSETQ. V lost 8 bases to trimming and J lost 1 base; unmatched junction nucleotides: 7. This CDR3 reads CASHTGVGTDTQYF. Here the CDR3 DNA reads TGCGCCAGTCATACAGGGGTCGGCACAGATACGCAGTATTTT. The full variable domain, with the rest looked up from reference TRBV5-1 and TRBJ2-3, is KAGVTQTPRYLIKTRGQQVTLSCSPISGHRSVSWYQQTPGQGLQFLFEYFSETQRNKGNFPGRFSGRQFSNSRSEMNVSTLELGDSALYLCASHTGVGTDTQYFGPGTRLTVL.

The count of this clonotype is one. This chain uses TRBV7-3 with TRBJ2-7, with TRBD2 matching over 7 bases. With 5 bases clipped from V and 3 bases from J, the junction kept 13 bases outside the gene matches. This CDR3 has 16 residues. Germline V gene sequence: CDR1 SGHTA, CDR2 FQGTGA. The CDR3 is CASSPSGGGSFYEQYF. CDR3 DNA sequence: TGTGCCAGCAGCCCCTCTGGGGGGGGAAGCTTCTACGAGCAGTACTTC.

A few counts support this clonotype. As DNA, the CDR3 is TGTGCCAGCAGCCCGGACAGGGGGTTCTATAATTCACCCCTCCACTTT. Its protein is CASSPDRGFYNSPLHF. This chain links TRBV14 with TRBJ1-6; 10 bases match TRBD1. This CDR3 is 16 amino acids long. CDR1 and CDR2 from the germline V gene are SGHDN and FVKESK. The V and J ends lost 4 bases and 3 bases, in that order; junction bases with no gene match: 3.

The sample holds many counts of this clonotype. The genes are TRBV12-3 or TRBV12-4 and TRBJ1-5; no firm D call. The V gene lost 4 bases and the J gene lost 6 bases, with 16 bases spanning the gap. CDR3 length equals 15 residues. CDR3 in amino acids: CASSSSGNVIQPQHF. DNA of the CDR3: TGTGCCAGCAGTTCCTCGGGTAATGTAATTCAGCCCCAGCATTTT.

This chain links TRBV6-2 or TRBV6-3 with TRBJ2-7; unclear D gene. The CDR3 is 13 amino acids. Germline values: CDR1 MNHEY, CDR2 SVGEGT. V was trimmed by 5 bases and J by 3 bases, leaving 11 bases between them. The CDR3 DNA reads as TGTGCCAGCAGTGCCATAGAGCACTACGAGCAGTACTTC. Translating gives CASSAIEHYEQYF.

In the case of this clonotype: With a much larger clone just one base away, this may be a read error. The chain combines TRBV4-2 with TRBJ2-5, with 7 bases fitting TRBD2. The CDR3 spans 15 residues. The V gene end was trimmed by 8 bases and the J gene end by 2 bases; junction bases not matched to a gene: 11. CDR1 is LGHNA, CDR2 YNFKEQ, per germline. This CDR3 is CASGAPGGAQETQYF. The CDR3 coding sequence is TGTGCCAGCGGCGCTCCGGGGGGTGCTCAAGAGACCCAGTACTTC.

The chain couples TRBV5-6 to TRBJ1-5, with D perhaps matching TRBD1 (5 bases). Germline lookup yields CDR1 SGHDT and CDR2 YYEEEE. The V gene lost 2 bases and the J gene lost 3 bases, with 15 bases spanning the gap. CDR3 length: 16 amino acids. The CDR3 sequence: CASSLSGQIPNQPQHF. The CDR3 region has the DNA TGTGCCAGCAGCTTATCCGGACAAATTCCCAATCAGCCCCAGCATTTT. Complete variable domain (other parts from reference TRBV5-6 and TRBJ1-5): DAGVTQSPTHLIKTRGQQVTLRCSPKSGHDTVSWYQQALGQGPQFIFQYYEEEERQRGNFPDRFSGHQFPNYSSELNVNALLLGDSALYLCASSLSGQIPNQPQHFGDGTRLSIL.

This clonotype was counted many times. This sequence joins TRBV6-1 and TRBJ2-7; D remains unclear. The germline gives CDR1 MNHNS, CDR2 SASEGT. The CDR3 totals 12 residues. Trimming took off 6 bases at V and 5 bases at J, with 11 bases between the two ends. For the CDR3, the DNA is TGTGCCAGCAGCCCCGTAGGTAACGAGCAGTACTTC. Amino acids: CASSPVGNEQYF.

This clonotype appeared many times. As DNA, the CDR3 is TGTGCCAGCAGCCCGGGGGGAGGGGGAACCGACAATGAGCAGTTCTTC. It yields the protein CASSPGGGGTDNEQFF. This chain links TRBV12-3 or TRBV12-4 with TRBJ2-1; D possibly corresponds to TRBD2 (7 bases). CDR3 size: 16 residues. Trimming took off 6 bases at V and 5 bases at J, with 20 bases between the two ends.

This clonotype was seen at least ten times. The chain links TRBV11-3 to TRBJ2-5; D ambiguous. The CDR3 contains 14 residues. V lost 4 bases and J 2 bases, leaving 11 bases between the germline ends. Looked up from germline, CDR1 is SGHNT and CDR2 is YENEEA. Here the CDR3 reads CASSSWTEQETQYF. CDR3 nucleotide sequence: TGTGCCAGCAGCTCCTGGACGGAGCAAGAGACCCAGTACTTC.

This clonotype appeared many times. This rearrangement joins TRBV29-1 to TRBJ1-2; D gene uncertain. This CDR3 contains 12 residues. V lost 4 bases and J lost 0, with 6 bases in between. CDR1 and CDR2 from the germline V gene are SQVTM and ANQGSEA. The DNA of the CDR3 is TGCAGCGTTGGTCAGACTAACTATGGCTACACCTTC. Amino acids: CSVGQTNYGYTF.

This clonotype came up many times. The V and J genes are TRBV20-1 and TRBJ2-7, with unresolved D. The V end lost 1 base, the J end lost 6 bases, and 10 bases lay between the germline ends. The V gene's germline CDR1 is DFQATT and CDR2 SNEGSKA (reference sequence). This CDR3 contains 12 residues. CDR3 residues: CSARVFVTEQYF. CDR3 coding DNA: TGCAGTGCTAGAGTCTTCGTAACCGAGCAGTACTTC.

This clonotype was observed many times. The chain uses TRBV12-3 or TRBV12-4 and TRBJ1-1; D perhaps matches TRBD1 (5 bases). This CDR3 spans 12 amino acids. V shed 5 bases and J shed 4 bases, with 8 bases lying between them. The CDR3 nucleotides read TGTGCCAGCAGTATGGGGGGCACTGAAGCTTTCTTT. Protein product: CASSMGGTEAFF.

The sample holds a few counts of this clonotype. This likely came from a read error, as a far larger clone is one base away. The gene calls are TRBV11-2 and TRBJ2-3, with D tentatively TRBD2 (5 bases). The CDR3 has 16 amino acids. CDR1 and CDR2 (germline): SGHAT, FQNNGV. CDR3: CASSLASTPSTDTQYF. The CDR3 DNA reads TGTGCCAGCAGCTTAGCCTCGACACCTAGCACAGACACGCAGTATTTT.

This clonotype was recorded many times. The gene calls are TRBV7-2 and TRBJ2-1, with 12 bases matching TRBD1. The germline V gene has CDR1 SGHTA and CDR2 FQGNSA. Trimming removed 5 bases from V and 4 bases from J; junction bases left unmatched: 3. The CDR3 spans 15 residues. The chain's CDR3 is CASSRDRGRYNEQFF. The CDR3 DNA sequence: TGTGCCAGCAGCCGGGACAGGGGGCGGTACAATGAGCAGTTCTTC.

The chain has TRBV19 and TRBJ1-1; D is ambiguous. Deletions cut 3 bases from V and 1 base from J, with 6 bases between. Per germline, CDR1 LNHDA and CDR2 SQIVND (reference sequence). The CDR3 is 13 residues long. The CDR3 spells CASSILGNTEAFF. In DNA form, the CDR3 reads TGTGCCAGTAGTATTTTGGGGAACACTGAAGCTTTCTTT.

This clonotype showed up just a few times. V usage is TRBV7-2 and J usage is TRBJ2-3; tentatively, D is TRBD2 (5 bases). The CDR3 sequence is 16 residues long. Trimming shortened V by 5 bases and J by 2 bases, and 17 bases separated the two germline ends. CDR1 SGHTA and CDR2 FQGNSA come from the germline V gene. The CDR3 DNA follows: TGTGCCAGCAGCCATCTACGGACTTGGTTCACAGATACGCAGTATTTT. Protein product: CASSHLRTWFTDTQYF.

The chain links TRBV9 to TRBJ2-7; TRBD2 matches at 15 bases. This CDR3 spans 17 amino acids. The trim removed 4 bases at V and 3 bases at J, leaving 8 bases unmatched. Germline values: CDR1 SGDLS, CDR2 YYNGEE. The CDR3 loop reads CASSQHGLAGGGYEQYF. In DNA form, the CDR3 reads TGTGCCAGCAGCCAACACGGACTAGCGGGGGGGGGCTACGAGCAGTACTTC.

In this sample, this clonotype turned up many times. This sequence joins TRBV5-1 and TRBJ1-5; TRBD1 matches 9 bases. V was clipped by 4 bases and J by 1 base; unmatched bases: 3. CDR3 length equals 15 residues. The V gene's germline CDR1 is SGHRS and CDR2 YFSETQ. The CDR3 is CASSPGTGSNQPQHF. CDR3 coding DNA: TGCGCCAGCAGCCCCGGGACAGGGAGCAATCAGCCCCAGCATTTT.

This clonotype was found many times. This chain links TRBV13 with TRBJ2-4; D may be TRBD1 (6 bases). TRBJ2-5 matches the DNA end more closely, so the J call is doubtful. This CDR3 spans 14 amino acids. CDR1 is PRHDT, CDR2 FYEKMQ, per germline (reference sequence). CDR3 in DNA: TGTGCCAGCGGTTTATGGGGGCGTACGGAGACCCAGTACTTC. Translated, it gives CASGLWGRTETQYF.

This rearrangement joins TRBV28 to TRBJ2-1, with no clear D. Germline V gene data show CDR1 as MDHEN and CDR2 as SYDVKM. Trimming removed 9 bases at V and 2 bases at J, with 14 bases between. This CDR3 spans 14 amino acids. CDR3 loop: CASSIGGTYNEQFF. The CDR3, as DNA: TGTGCCAGTAGTATAGGCGGAACCTACAATGAGCAGTTCTTC.

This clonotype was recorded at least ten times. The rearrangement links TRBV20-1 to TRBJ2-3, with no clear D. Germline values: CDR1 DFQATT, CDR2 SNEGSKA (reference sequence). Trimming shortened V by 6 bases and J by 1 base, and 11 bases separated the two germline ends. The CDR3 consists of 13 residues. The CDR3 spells CSADLPGTDTQYF. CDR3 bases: TGCAGTGCGGACCTACCTGGCACAGATACGCAGTATTTT.

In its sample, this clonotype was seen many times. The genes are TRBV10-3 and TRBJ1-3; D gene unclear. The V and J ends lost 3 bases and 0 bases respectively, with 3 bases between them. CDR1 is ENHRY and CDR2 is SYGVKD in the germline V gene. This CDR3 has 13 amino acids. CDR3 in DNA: TGTGCCATCAGTGACAACTCTGGAAACACCATATATTTT. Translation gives CAISDNSGNTIYF.

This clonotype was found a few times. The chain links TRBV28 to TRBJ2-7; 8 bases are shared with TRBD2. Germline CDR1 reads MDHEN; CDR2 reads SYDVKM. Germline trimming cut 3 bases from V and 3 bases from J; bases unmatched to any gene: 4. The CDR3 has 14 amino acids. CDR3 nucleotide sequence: TGTGCCAGCAGTTTGGTCGGGGGGGGCTACGAGCAGTACTTC. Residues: CASSLVGGGYEQYF.